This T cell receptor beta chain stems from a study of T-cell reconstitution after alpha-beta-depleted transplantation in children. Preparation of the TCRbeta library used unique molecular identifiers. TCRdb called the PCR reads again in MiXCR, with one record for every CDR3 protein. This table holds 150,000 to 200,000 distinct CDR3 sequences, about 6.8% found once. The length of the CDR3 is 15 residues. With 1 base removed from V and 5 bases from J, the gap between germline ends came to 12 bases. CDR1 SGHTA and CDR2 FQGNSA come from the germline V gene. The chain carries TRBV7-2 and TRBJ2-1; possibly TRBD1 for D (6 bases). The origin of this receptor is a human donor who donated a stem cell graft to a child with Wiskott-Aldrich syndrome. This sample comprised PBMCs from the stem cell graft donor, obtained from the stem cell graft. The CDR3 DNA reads TGTGCCAGCAGCTTAGGAGGTGCAGGGGACAATGAGCAGTTCTTC. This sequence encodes CASSLGGAGDNEQFF.